This T cell receptor (beta chain) is drawn from a study of T cells in Graves' hyperthyroidism and ophthalmopathy. About the research overall: Before any treatment, at initial diagnosis, peripheral blood was collected. Study-wide points: Clonotypes that were expanded in thyroid above 0.001 mostly appeared in blood too.

In the ophthalmopathy cohort, Clinical Activity Score was at least 3, NOSPECS grade at least 4, and duration under 3 months. The PBMCs were taken from under 12 ml of fresh peripheral blood. Researchers took RNA transcripts and amplified the TCR beta CDR3 regions from them. The study used the HTBI primer set for a first-round RT-PCR of the TCR CDR3. MiXCR, run by TCRdb on the multiplex PCR reads, gives a single entry per CDR3 protein. The repertoire holds 500,000 to 600,000 distinct CDR3 sequences, with 20% as singletons. This clonotype was detected a few times. No antigen is known for it. V lost 6 bases and J 5 bases, leaving 13 bases between the germline ends. This CDR3 spans 13 amino acids. From germline, CDR1 is MNHEY and CDR2 SVGEGT.

This chain joins TRBV6-2 or TRBV6-3 and TRBJ2-5; D may be TRBD2 (5 bases). The receptor was derived from a man between 35 and 55 years old with Graves' ophthalmopathy. The sample comprised blood. The CDR3: CASRRTERETQYF. CDR3 in DNA: TGTGCCAGCAGAAGGACCGAGCGGGAGACCCAGTACTTC.